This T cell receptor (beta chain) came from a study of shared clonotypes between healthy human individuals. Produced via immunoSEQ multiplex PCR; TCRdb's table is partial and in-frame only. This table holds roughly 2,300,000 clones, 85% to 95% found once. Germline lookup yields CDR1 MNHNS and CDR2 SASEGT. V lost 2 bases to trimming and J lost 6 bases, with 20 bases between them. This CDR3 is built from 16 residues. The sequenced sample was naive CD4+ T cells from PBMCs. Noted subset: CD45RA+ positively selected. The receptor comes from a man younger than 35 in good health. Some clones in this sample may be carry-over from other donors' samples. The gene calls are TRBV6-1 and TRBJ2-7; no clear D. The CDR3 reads CASSETMIRDGSEQYF. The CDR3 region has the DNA TGTGCCAGCAGTGAAACCATGATTCGAGACGGATCCGAGCAGTACTTC.